This TCR beta chain was recovered during a study of beta chain features in type 1 diabetes. Study observations and caveats: Among all four CD4+ subsets, Type 1 diabetes patients had TCRB CDR3s that were moderately but significantly shorter.

This clone has a handful of counts. The antigen is not known. The CDR3 consists of 13 residues. The germline CDR1 and CDR2 sequences are GTSNPN and SVGIG (reference sequence). V was clipped by 5 bases and J by 9 bases; unmatched bases: 10. TCRB transcripts that were expressed got sequenced, as all of the isolated RNA had been reverse transcribed. Sequencing was performed with immunoSEQ multiplex PCR; in TCRdb, only in-frame clones are kept and a portion is missing. The sample holds fewer than 350,000 clones; over 14% are singletons and the top ten take roughly 0.015%. The gene calls are TRBV30 and TRBJ1-5, with 7 bases aligning to TRBD1. The source of this sequence is a man younger than 35 with type 1 diabetes. Sequenced sample: naive CD4+ T cells from blood. CDR3 sequence: CAWGRGVHGPQHF. The CDR3 DNA reads as TGTGCCTGGGGCAGGGGGGTTCACGGGCCCCAGCATTTT.